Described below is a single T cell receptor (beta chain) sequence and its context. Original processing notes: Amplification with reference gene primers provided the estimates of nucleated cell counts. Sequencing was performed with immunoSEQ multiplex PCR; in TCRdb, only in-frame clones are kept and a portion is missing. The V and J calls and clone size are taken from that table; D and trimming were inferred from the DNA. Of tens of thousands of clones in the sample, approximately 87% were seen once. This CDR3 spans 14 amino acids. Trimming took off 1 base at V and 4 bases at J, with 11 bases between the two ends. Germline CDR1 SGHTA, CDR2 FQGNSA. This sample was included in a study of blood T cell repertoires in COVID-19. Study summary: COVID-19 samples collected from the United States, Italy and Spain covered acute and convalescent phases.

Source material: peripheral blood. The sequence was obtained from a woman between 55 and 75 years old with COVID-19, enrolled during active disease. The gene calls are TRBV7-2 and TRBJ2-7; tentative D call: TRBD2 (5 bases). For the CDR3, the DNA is TGTGCCAGCAGCTTAGTTACGGGATTGTACGAGCAGTACTTC. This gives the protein CASSLVTGLYEQYF.